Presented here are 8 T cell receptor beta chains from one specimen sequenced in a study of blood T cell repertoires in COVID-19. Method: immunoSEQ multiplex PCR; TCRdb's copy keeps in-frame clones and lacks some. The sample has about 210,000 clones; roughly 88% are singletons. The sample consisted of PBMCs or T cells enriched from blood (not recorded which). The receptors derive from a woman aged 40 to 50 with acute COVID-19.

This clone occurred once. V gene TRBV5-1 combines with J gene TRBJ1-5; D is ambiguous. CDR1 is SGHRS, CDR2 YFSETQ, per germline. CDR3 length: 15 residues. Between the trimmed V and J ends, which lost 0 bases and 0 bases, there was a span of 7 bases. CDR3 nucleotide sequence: TGCGCCAGCAGCTTGGTCGGGGATAGCAATCAGCCCCAGCATTTT. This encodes CASSLVGDSNQPQHF.

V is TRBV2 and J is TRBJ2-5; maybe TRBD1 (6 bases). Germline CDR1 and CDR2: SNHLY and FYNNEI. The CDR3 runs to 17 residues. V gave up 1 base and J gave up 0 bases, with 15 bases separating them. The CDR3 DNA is TGTGCCAGCAGTGAAGGAGGACAGACTGAGTACCAAGAGACCCAGTACTTC. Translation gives CASSEGGQTEYQETQYF. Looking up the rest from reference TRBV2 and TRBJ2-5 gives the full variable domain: EPEVTQTPSHQVTQMGQEVILRCVPISNHLYFYWYRQILGQKVEFLVSFYNNEISEKSEIFDDQFSVERPDGSNFTLKIRSTKLEDSAMYFCASSEGGQTEYQETQYFGPGTRLLVL.

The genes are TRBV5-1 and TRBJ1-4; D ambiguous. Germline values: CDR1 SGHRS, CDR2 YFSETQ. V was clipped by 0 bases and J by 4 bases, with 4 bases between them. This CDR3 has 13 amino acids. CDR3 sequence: CASSLGLNEKLFF. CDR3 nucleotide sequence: TGCGCCAGCAGCTTGGGACTTAATGAAAAACTGTTTTTT. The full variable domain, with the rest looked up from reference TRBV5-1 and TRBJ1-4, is KAGVTQTPRYLIKTRGQQVTLSCSPISGHRSVSWYQQTPGQGLQFLFEYFSETQRNKGNFPGRFSGRQFSNSRSEMNVSTLELGDSALYLCASSLGLNEKLFFGSGTQLSVL.

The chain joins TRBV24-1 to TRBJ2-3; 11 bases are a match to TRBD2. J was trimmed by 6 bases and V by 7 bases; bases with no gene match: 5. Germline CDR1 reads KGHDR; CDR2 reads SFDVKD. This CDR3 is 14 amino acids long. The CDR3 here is CATRGLAGEDTQYF. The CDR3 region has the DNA TGTGCCACCAGAGGACTAGCGGGCGAGGATACGCAGTATTTT.

The CDR3 DNA is TGTGCCAGTAAGCGGGTAGTCTACACCTTC. This sequence encodes CASKRVVYTF. This chain links TRBV19 with TRBJ1-2; D call uncertain. Germline V gives CDR1 LNHDA, CDR2 SQIVND (reference sequence). CDR3 size: 10 residues. Deletions cut 7 bases from V and 10 bases from J, with 10 bases between. Combining the CDR3 with reference TRBV19 and TRBJ1-2 gives the whole variable domain DGGITQSPKYLFRKEGQNVTLSCEQNLNHDAMYWYRQDPGQGLRLIYYSQIVNDFQKGDIAEGYSVSREKKESFPLTVTSAQKNPTAFYLCASKRVVYTFGSGTRLTVV.

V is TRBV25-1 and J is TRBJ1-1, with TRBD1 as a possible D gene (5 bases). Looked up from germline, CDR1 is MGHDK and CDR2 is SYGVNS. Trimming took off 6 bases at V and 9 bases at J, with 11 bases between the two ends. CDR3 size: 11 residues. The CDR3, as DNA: TGTGCCAGCAGGGGGCCCTTGAAAGCTTTCTTT. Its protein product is CASRGPLKAFF.

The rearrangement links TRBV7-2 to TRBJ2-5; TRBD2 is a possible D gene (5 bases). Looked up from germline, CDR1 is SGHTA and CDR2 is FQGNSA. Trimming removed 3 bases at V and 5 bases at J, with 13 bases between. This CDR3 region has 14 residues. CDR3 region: CASSFSGSRETQYF. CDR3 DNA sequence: TGTGCCAGCAGCTTCAGTGGGAGTAGGGAGACCCAGTACTTC.

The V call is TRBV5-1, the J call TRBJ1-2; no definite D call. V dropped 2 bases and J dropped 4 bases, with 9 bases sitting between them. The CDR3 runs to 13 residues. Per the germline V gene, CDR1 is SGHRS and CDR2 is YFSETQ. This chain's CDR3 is CASSLRVGYGYTF. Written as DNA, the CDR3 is TGCGCCAGCAGCTTACGGGTGGGCTATGGCTACACCTTC.